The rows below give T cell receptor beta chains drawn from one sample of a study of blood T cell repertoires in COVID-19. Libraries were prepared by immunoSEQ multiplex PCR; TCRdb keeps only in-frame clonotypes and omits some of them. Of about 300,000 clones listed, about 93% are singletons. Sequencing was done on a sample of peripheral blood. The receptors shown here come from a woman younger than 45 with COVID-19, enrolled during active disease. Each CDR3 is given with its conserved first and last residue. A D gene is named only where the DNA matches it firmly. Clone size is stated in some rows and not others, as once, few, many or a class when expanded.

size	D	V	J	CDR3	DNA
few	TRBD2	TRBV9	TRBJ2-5	CASSVVGGGRETQYF	TGTGCCAGCAGCGTAGTCGGGGGAGGGAGGGAGACCCAGTACTTC
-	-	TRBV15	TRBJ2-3	CATSRGGGPRDTQYF	TGTGCCACCAGCAGAGGAGGAGGGCCCAGAGATACGCAGTATTTT
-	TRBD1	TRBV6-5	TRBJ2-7	CASSPKQGGREQYF	TGTGCCAGCAGTCCAAAACAGGGGGGTCGCGAGCAGTACTTC
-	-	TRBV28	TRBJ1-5	CASSSPGLGNQPQHF	TGTGCCAGCAGTTCCCCGGGGTTGGGCAATCAGCCCCAGCATTTT
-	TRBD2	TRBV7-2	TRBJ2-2	CASSLRTSGWGTGELFF	TGTGCCAGCAGCTTGCGGACTAGCGGATGGGGGACCGGGGAGCTGTTTTTT
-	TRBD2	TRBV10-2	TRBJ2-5	CASSGLQRNRGETQYF	TGCGCCAGCTCGGGACTACAAAGAAACCGGGGAGAGACCCAGTACTTC
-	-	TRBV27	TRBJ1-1	CASSFQALNTEAFF	TGTGCCAGCAGTTTTCAAGCCCTGAACACTGAAGCTTTCTTT
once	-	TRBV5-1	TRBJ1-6	CASSRPGGPQGGSPLHF	TGCGCCAGCAGCCGCCCGGGAGGGCCACAGGGCGGCTCACCCCTCCACTTT
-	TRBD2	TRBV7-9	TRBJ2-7	CASSLGLAAQYEQYF	TGTGCCAGCAGCTTAGGGCTAGCGGCACAGTACGAGCAGTACTTC
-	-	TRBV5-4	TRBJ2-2	CASSLGQSTGELFF	TGTGCCAGCAGCTTGGGACAGTCCACCGGGGAGCTGTTTTTT